Listed here are 14 T cell receptor beta chains from one sample, sequenced in a study of T cell repertoires in cytomegalovirus infection. MiXCR, applied by TCRdb to the reads, yields one record per CDR3 protein. Of a few hundred thousand distinct CDR3 sequences in the sample, approximately 9.5% are singletons; the top ten hold around 4.1%. The sample comprised PBMCs. These receptors were obtained from a human donor in good health (CMV status not recorded). Some clones in this sample may be carry-over from other donors' samples.

The J gene is TRBJ2-1, the V gene TRBV27; the match to TRBD2 covers 9 bases. From germline, CDR1 is MNHEY and CDR2 SMNVEV (reference sequence). The CDR3 length is 14 residues. The V gene end was trimmed by 7 bases and the J gene end by 14 bases; junction bases not matched to a gene: 15. The CDR3 loop is CASTPRGAGGPEFF. The CDR3 bases are TGTGCCAGCACCCCAAGGGGAGCGGGAGGCCCTGAGTTCTTC.

The genes are TRBV6-1 and TRBJ1-1, with D uncertain. The V and J ends lost 4 bases and 0 bases respectively, with 6 bases between them. There are 13 residues in the CDR3. Germline V CDR1 and CDR2: MNHNS, SASEGT. The CDR3 is CASSVLVNTEAFF. DNA for the CDR3: TGTGCCAGCAGTGTGTTGGTGAACACTGAAGCTTTCTTT.

Ten or more counts support this clonotype. The V gene is TRBV7-2, the J gene TRBJ1-2, with D perhaps TRBD1 (5 bases). Germline V gene data show CDR1 as SGHTA and CDR2 as FQGNSA. V lost 2 bases and J 4 bases, leaving 11 bases between the germline ends. The CDR3 loop spans 14 amino acids. CDR3 in amino acids: CASSLSWDSYGYTF. The CDR3 nucleotides are TGTGCCAGCAGCTTATCATGGGACTCCTATGGCTACACCTTC.

This clonotype was recorded at least ten times. J is TRBJ1-2 and V is TRBV4-2; possible D gene TRBD1, 5 bases. The CDR3 has 14 amino acids. V was trimmed by 2 bases and J by 2 bases, leaving 9 bases between them. Germline V CDR1 and CDR2: LGHNA, YNFKEQ. In nucleotides, the CDR3 is TGTGCCAGCAGCCAACTTCCAGGGAACTATGGCTACACCTTC. This encodes CASSQLPGNYGYTF.

This clonotype was observed many times. The rearrangement joins TRBV6-2 or TRBV6-3 to TRBJ2-7; weak D call: TRBD1 (6 bases). Germline assignment: CDR1 MNHEY and CDR2 SVGEGT. CDR3 length equals 14 residues. Trimming removed 6 bases from V and 3 bases from J, with 15 bases in between. DNA for the CDR3: TGTGCCAGCAGCCGGACAGTTCCGAGCTACGAGCAGTACTTC. Translated, it gives CASSRTVPSYEQYF.

This clonotype has more than one count but fewer than ten. The chain links TRBV10-3 to TRBJ2-7; perhaps D is TRBD1 or TRBD2 (5 bases each). V was clipped by 5 bases and J by 6 bases, with 14 bases between them. This CDR3 has 13 residues. Germline loops: CDR1 ENHRY, CDR2 SYGVKD. The CDR3 reads CAISRDPVAEQYF. DNA for the CDR3: TGTGCCATCAGTCGGGACCCCGTAGCCGAGCAGTACTTC.

This clonotype was counted a few times. The rearrangement links TRBV9 to TRBJ1-2, with 7 bases aligning to TRBD1. The trim removed 7 bases at V and 2 bases at J, leaving 11 bases unmatched. The CDR3 is 15 amino acids. The V gene's germline CDR1 is SGDLS and CDR2 YYNGEE. The CDR3 DNA follows: TGTGCCAGCCATGGCGGGGCAGGGGGAAACTATGGCTACACCTTC. Protein: CASHGGAGGNYGYTF. Filled out from reference TRBV9 and TRBJ1-2, the complete variable domain reads DSGVTQTPKHLITATGQRVTLRCSPRSGDLSVYWYQQSLDQGLQFLIQYYNGEERAKGNILERFSAQQFPDLHSELNLSSLELGDSALYFCASHGGAGGNYGYTFGSGTRLTVV.

This clonotype was detected only a few times. The rearrangement links TRBV6-2 or TRBV6-3 to TRBJ1-1; tentative D call: TRBD1 (5 bases). CDR1 is MNHEY and CDR2 is SVGEGT in the germline V gene. V was clipped by 4 bases and J by 1 base, with 16 bases between them. CDR3 size: 16 residues. This chain's CDR3 is CASSSPWAGGNTEAFF. The CDR3 DNA reads as TGTGCCAGCAGTTCACCGTGGGCCGGGGGGAACACTGAAGCTTTCTTT.

This clonotype was seen repeatedly, ten times or more. The chain combines TRBV25-1 with TRBJ2-6, with 7 bases identical to TRBD1. The germline CDR1 and CDR2 sequences are MGHDK and SYGVNS. The V segment lost 2 bases and the J segment 0 bases; nucleotides outside the gene matches: 7. The CDR3 contains 18 residues. This CDR3 reads CASSERTGALSGANVLTF. For the CDR3, the DNA is TGTGCCAGCAGTGAAAGGACAGGAGCCCTCTCTGGGGCCAACGTCCTGACTTTC.

This chain joins TRBV12-3 or TRBV12-4 and TRBJ2-2, with D possibly TRBD2 on 5 matching bases. This CDR3 has 14 residues. The V and J ends lost 7 bases and 3 bases respectively, with 12 bases between them. CDR3 sequence reads: CASTLSGHTGELFF. CDR3 bases: TGTGCCAGCACCTTGAGCGGACACACCGGGGAGCTGTTTTTT.

The chain uses TRBV7-2 and TRBJ1-6; D uncertain. The CDR3 loop spans 13 amino acids. The V end lost 1 base, the J end lost 12 bases, and 10 bases lay between the germline ends. Looked up from germline, CDR1 is SGHTA and CDR2 is FQGNSA. The CDR3 region has the DNA TGTGCCAGCAGCTTAGGGGCCGCCTTACCCCTCCACTTT. It specifies CASSLGAALPLHF.

The chain joins TRBV27 to TRBJ1-1; the D is unclear. The length of the CDR3 is 13 residues. V was pared by 5 bases and J by 5 bases, with 12 bases between. Per the germline V gene, CDR1 is MNHEY and CDR2 is SMNVEV (reference sequence). CDR3: CASSKTTETEAFF. CDR3 DNA: TGTGCCAGCAGTAAGACCACAGAGACTGAAGCTTTCTTT.

The chain is built from TRBV7-2 and TRBJ2-7; 7 nucleotides agree with TRBD1. CDR3 size: 14 residues. The trim removed 3 bases at V and 4 bases at J, leaving 6 bases unmatched. Germline CDR1 and CDR2: SGHTA and FQGNSA. In DNA form, the CDR3 reads TGTGCCAGCAGCTTCCGGGACAGATTATACGAGCAGTACTTC. Translated: CASSFRDRLYEQYF. The complete variable domain, with remaining parts taken from reference TRBV7-2 and TRBJ2-7, reads GAGVSQSPSNKVTEKGKDVELRCDPISGHTALYWYRQSLGQGLEFLIYFQGNSAPDKSGLPSDRFSAERTGGSVSTLTIQRTQQEDSAVYLCASSFRDRLYEQYFGPGTRLTVT.

In DNA form, the CDR3 reads TGTGCCAGCAGCCAGGAGGGACTAGCGGGAGGAGGGACCGGGGAGCTGTTTTTT. It translates to CASSQEGLAGGGTGELFF. The rearrangement joins TRBV3-1 to TRBJ2-2; 15 nucleotides match TRBD2. Germline CDR1 and CDR2: LGHDT and YNNKEL (reference sequence). CDR3 length: 18 residues. The J segment lost 5 bases and the V segment lost 3 bases, leaving 7 bases of the junction unmatched.